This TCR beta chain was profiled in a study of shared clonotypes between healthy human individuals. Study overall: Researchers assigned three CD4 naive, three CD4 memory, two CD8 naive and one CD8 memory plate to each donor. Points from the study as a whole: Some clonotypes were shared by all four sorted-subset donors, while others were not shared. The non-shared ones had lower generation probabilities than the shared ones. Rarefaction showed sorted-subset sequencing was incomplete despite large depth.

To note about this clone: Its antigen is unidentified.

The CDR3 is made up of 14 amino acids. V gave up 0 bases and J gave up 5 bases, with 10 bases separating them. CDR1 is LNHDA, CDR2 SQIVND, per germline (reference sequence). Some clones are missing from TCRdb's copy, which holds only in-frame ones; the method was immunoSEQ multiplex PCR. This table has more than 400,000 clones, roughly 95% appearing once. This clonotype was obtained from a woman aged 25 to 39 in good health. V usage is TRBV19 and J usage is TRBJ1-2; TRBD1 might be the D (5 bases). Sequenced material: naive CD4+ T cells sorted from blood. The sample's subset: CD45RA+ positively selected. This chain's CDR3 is CASSIDRGTYGYTF. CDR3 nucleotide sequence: TGTGCCAGTAGTATAGATCGCGGGACTTATGGCTACACCTTC.